The 19 T cell receptor beta chains below were found in one sample sequenced in a study of shared clonotypes between healthy human individuals. Sequenced by immunoSEQ multiplex PCR; TCRdb stores in-frame clones only, minus some. Among about 2.5 million clones listed, roughly 90% were seen once. Sequencing input: naive CD4+ T cells from PBMCs. Subset reported: CD45RA+ positively selected. These receptor sequences come from a man younger than 35 in good health. Some clones in this sample may be carry-over from other donors' samples.

The chain combines TRBV5-4 with TRBJ2-1, with 10 bases lining up with TRBD1. Germline V gives CDR1 SGHNT, CDR2 YYREEE (reference sequence). The CDR3 sequence is 15 residues long. The trim removed 4 bases at V and 5 bases at J, leaving 6 bases unmatched. The CDR3 protein is CASSLGTGVDNEQFF. DNA for the CDR3: TGTGCCAGCAGCCTCGGGACAGGGGTTGACAATGAGCAGTTCTTC. Based on the CDR3 plus reference TRBV5-4 and TRBJ2-1, the full variable domain is ETGVTQSPTHLIKTRGQQVTLRCSSQSGHNTVSWYQQALGQGPQFIFQYYREEENGRGNFPPRFSGLQFPNYSSELNVNALELDDSALYLCASSLGTGVDNEQFFGPGTRLTVL.

The chain carries TRBV5-4 and TRBJ2-2, with D possibly being TRBD2 (6 bases). The CDR3 loop spans 14 amino acids. V lost 2 bases and J lost 6, with 11 bases in between. Germline-derived CDR1 and CDR2 are SGHNT and YYREEE (reference sequence). CDR3 sequence (DNA): TGTGCCAGCAGCTTTCCGACTAGTCCCGGGGAGCTGTTTTTT. This encodes CASSFPTSPGELFF.

The rearrangement links TRBV6-1 to TRBJ2-2; no clear D. Looked up from germline, CDR1 is MNHNS and CDR2 is SASEGT. The CDR3 loop spans 14 amino acids. Trimming shortened V by 2 bases and J by 4 bases, and 8 bases separated the two germline ends. The CDR3 DNA sequence: TGTGCCAGCAGTGAACTGATTACCACCGGGGAGCTGTTTTTT. It specifies CASSELITTGELFF.

The rearrangement joins TRBV6-5 to TRBJ1-4; D call uncertain. CDR1 is MNHEY, CDR2 SVGAGI, per germline. The V end lost 2 bases, the J end lost 3 bases, and 7 bases lay between the germline ends. CDR3 size: 14 residues. The CDR3 loop is CASSYALANEKLFF. The CDR3 DNA follows: TGTGCCAGCAGTTACGCTCTGGCTAATGAAAAACTGTTTTTT.

The rearrangement uses TRBV27 and TRBJ2-3; 9 nucleotides match TRBD2. Germline V gives CDR1 MNHEY, CDR2 SMNVEV (reference sequence). With 7 bases clipped from V and 2 bases from J, the junction kept 7 bases outside the gene matches. The CDR3 has 15 amino acids. CDR3 residues: CASIKTSGFTDTQYF. For the CDR3, the DNA is TGTGCCAGCATCAAGACTAGCGGATTCACAGATACGCAGTATTTT.

The chain recombines TRBV20-1 with TRBJ1-2; D gene unclear. V lost 3 bases and J 7 bases, leaving 6 bases between the germline ends. Germline loops: CDR1 DFQATT, CDR2 SNEGSKA (reference sequence). CDR3 length: 10 amino acids. The CDR3 spells CSARKVGYTF. In DNA, the CDR3 is TGCAGTGCTAGGAAGGTTGGCTACACCTTC.

This clone has only a few counts. The chain uses TRBV5-1 and TRBJ2-2; a possible D gene is TRBD1 (5 bases). Trimming left V 0 bases short and J 4 bases short, with 10 bases between. The CDR3 length is 15 residues. Germline CDR1 is SGHRS and CDR2 is YFSETQ. DNA of the CDR3: TGCGCCAGCAGCTTGGCAGGGTCGGGCACCGGGGAGCTGTTTTTT. It codes for CASSLAGSGTGELFF. Filled out from reference TRBV5-1 and TRBJ2-2, the complete variable domain reads KAGVTQTPRYLIKTRGQQVTLSCSPISGHRSVSWYQQTPGQGLQFLFEYFSETQRNKGNFPGRFSGRQFSNSRSEMNVSTLELGDSALYLCASSLAGSGTGELFFGEGSRLTVL.

DNA for the CDR3: TGTGCCAGCAGTTTCCGCAGCTTAAGTCAGCCCCAGCATTTT. Protein: CASSFRSLSQPQHF. V usage is TRBV28 and J usage is TRBJ1-5; unclear D gene. This CDR3 has 14 amino acids. The V end was cut by 3 bases, the J end by 6 bases, with 12 bases between. CDR1 is MDHEN, CDR2 SYDVKM, per germline.

This clone was observed a single time. The chain links TRBV5-4 to TRBJ2-2; 7 nucleotides align to TRBD2. V gave up 0 bases and J gave up 6 bases; unmatched junction bases: 8. The CDR3 loop spans 16 amino acids. Germline V gene data show CDR1 as SGHNT and CDR2 as YYREEE (reference sequence). In DNA form, the CDR3 reads TGTGCCAGCAGCTTGGGGGGAGGGACCCTGCCCGGGGAGCTGTTTTTT. This gives the protein CASSLGGGTLPGELFF.

CDR3 loop: CASSGLTGSQPQHF. The CDR3 DNA is TGTGCCAGCAGTGGCCTGACAGGTAGTCAGCCCCAGCATTTT. J is TRBJ1-5 and V is TRBV2; possible D gene TRBD1, 6 bases. The CDR3 is made up of 14 amino acids. Germline V gene lookup returns CDR1 SNHLY and CDR2 FYNNEI. V lost 4 bases, J lost 6 bases, and 13 bases lay in between. The entire variable domain, with the rest obtained from reference TRBV2 and TRBJ1-5, is as follows: EPEVTQTPSHQVTQMGQEVILRCVPISNHLYFYWYRQILGQKVEFLVSFYNNEISEKSEIFDDQFSVERPDGSNFTLKIRSTKLEDSAMYFCASSGLTGSQPQHFGDGTRLSIL.

The chain combines TRBV2 with TRBJ2-2, with 14 positions matching TRBD2. Germline V CDR1 and CDR2: SNHLY, FYNNEI. This CDR3 region has 18 residues. V lost 9 bases, J lost 4 bases, and 13 bases stayed unmatched. The DNA for the CDR3 is TGTGCCAGAAGAACCGGGACTAGCGGGAGTTTAACCACCGGGGAGCTGTTTTTT. Translating gives CARRTGTSGSLTTGELFF.

The chain joins TRBV9 to TRBJ2-7, with D hard to call. CDR1 and CDR2 from the germline V gene are SGDLS and YYNGEE. Trimming cost V 0 bases and J 2 bases, with 9 bases left between them. The CDR3 consists of 14 residues. CDR3 coding DNA: TGTGCCAGCAGCGTAGAGACGGATACCTACGAGCAGTACTTC. Amino acid sequence: CASSVETDTYEQYF.

The genes are TRBV19 and TRBJ1-1, with D hard to call. Germline V gene sequence: CDR1 LNHDA, CDR2 SQIVND (reference sequence). With 3 bases removed from V and 0 bases from J, the gap between germline ends came to 8 bases. The CDR3 length is 14 residues. This CDR3 is CASSMGRVNTEAFF. DNA for the CDR3: TGTGCCAGTAGTATGGGGAGGGTGAACACTGAAGCTTTCTTT.

The gene calls are TRBV5-4 and TRBJ2-2; 9 bases match TRBD1. Germline V gene sequence: CDR1 SGHNT, CDR2 YYREEE (reference sequence). The CDR3 is 16 amino acids. The junction had 11 bases not matched to a gene; V was cut back by 4 bases and J by 7 bases. CDR3 nucleotide sequence: TGTGCCAGCAGCCCCAGGGGGGGACAGGGTAACGGGGAGCTGTTTTTT. This codes for CASSPRGGQGNGELFF.

The chain is built from TRBV2 and TRBJ2-2; 7 bases are shared with TRBD1. CDR3 length: 14 amino acids. V trimming: 8 bases; J trimming: 1 base; junction bases outside the gene matches: 4. Germline CDR1 SNHLY, CDR2 FYNNEI. The CDR3 DNA is TGTGCCAGCTTCCGGGACAGGAACACCGGGGAGCTGTTTTTT. This gives the protein CASFRDRNTGELFF. Together with reference TRBV2 and TRBJ2-2, the CDR3 gives the full variable domain: EPEVTQTPSHQVTQMGQEVILRCVPISNHLYFYWYRQILGQKVEFLVSFYNNEISEKSEIFDDQFSVERPDGSNFTLKIRSTKLEDSAMYFCASFRDRNTGELFFGEGSRLTVL.

In DNA, the CDR3 is TGTGCCAGCAGCTCAACAGGGGGCCGGGTAGAGACCCAGTACTTC. Residues: CASSSTGGRVETQYF. This chain uses TRBV7-9 with TRBJ2-5; 9 bases fit TRBD1. Germline CDR1 reads SEHNR; CDR2 reads FQNEAQ (reference sequence). With 4 bases clipped from V and 4 bases from J, the junction kept 7 bases outside the gene matches. CDR3 size: 15 residues.

The genes are TRBV11-2 and TRBJ2-6; D is ambiguous. This CDR3 has 13 amino acids. Germline CDR1 and CDR2: SGHAT and FQNNGV. Trimming cost V 6 bases and J 1 base, with 4 bases left between them. DNA of the CDR3: TGTGCCAGCAGAAGATCTGGGGCCAACGTCCTGACTTTC. Its protein product is CASRRSGANVLTF. The full variable domain, its missing parts supplied by reference TRBV11-2 and TRBJ2-6, is EAGVAQSPRYKIIEKRQSVAFWCNPISGHATLYWYQQILGQGPKLLIQFQNNGVVDDSQLPKDRFSAERLKGVDSTLKIQPAKLEDSAVYLCASRRSGANVLTFGAGSRLTVL.

The chain recombines TRBV10-2 with TRBJ2-1; 8 bases align to TRBD2. The CDR3 runs 13 residues. V shed 4 bases, J shed 7 bases, and the junction held 3 bases outside the gene matches. In germline, CDR1 is WSHSY, CDR2 SAAADI. The CDR3 reads CASSGPGGNEQFF. The CDR3 coding sequence is TGCGCCAGCAGTGGTCCGGGGGGGAATGAGCAGTTCTTC.

The J gene is TRBJ2-5, the V gene TRBV9; 13 nucleotides align to TRBD2. The CDR3 has 18 amino acids. Germline trimming cut 2 bases from V and 2 bases from J; bases unmatched to any gene: 9. CDR1 and CDR2 (germline): SGDLS, YYNGEE. CDR3 DNA: TGTGCCAGCAGCGTGGAATCTACGGGACTAGCGGGACAAGAGACCCAGTACTTC. Translated, it gives CASSVESTGLAGQETQYF.